The text below deals with one TCR beta chain. There are a few counts of this clonotype. Its antigen is unknown. Per-nucleotide qualities are absent, and no much larger clonotype sits a single base away. These data are taken from a study of T cell repertoires in cytomegalovirus infection (dated 2019 in TCRdb). Regarding the complete study: The peptide stimulations were aimed at well-studied HLA-B-restricted epitopes as well as recently identified HLA-C-restricted CMV epitopes, whose presentation resists viral immunomodulation. Because public TCR beta signatures pointed to carriage of CMV infection together with the matching HLA type, the HLA type of each donor mattered for the analysis. Findings and caveats that apply to the study as a whole: In the ex vivo response, HLA-C-restricted CMV-specific TCR beta clonotypes were dominant, and in two of eight donors the single most frequent clonotype came from this HLA-C-restricted group. Carriers of CMV infection plus the relevant HLA type were discriminated by the cumulative frequency of public TCR beta family members in the study cohort and in an independent approximately 400-donor cohort.

Sequencing used an Illumina HiSeq 1500. TCRdb trimmed public reads at Q25 via fastp, called clones via MiXCR and kept in-frame beta chains. Each record represents a unique CDR3 protein, reported with the most common genes and DNA among its rows. A total of some 920,000 distinct CDR3 sequences appear in this sample, more than 25% of them only once. The ten largest clones add up to around an eighth of the sample. The treatment or condition label here, explained by the study, means: in vitro stimulation with specific CMV peptide epitopes to enrich CMV-specific T cells. For this chain, trimming is 7 bases at the V end and 4 bases at the J end, and the number of junction bases without a gene match is 14. Spanning cysteine to valine, the CDR3 consists of 17 amino acids. Only the CDR3 part of the read is kept: 51 bases, read in frame from the first base. CDR1 and CDR2 (MRHNA, SNTAGT) derive from the germline V gene.

Sequencing used cultured CD8+ T cells from PBMCs, obtained from culture after CMV antigen stimulation. This sequence was found in a human donor in good health (CMV status not recorded). Some clones in this sample may be carry-over from other donors' samples. The chain links TRBV6-4 with TRBJ2-7, and TRBD2 matches 12 of the central bases. CDR3 sequence: CASTKKETSGGRYEQYV. The nucleotide sequence is TGTGCCAGCACTAAAAAAGAGACTAGCGGGGGCAGGTACGAGCAGTACGTC.